This T cell receptor (beta chain) was sequenced in a study of blood T cell repertoires in COVID-19. Overall study: T cells, B-cell-depleted T cells, or PBMCs supplied cDNA or gDNA.

Sequencing was performed with immunoSEQ multiplex PCR; in TCRdb, only in-frame clones are kept and a portion is missing. The sample holds about 110,000 clones; over 70% are singletons and the top ten take about 0.8%. This CDR3 is built from 15 residues. Germline V CDR1 and CDR2: MNHEY, SVGAGI. The V segment lost 0 bases and the J segment 3 bases; nucleotides outside the gene matches: 5. The chain employs TRBV6-5 and TRBJ2-7, with 7 positions matching TRBD1. The sequence was collected from a woman aged 70-85 years with acute or convalescent COVID-19. The sequencing input was peripheral blood. CDR3 coding DNA: TGTGCCAGCAGTTACTCGGGCCCAGGGGGCTACGAGCAGTACTTC. It yields the protein CASSYSGPGGYEQYF.